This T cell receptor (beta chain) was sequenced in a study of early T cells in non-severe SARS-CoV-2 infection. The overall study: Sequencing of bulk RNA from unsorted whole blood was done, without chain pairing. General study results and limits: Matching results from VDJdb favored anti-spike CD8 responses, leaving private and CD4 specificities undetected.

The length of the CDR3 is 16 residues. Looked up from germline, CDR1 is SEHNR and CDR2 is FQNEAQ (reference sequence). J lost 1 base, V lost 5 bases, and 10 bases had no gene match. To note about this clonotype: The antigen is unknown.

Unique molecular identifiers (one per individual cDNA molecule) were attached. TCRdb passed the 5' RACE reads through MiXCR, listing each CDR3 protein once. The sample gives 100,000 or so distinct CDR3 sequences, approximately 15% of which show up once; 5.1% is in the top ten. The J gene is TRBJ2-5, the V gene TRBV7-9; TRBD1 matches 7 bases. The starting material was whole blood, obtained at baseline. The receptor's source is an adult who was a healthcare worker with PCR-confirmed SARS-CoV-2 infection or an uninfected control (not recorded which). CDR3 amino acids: CASSPRQGKTQETQYF. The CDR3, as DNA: TGTGCCAGCAGCCCGCGACAGGGAAAAACCCAAGAGACCCAGTACTTC.